A selection of T cell receptor beta chains follows, all from one sample in a study of blood T cell repertoires in COVID-19. Using immunoSEQ multiplex PCR, the repertoire was profiled, and TCRdb retains in-frame clones only, with some absent. The sample contains about 110,000 clones, roughly 80% of which appear only once. The sample was peripheral blood. The receptors shown here come from a woman aged 55-69 years with acute or convalescent COVID-19. CDR3s include the opening cysteine and the closing phenylalanine or tryptophan. D genes are given only for firm matches. The size entry is marked missing in some rows and otherwise reads once, few, many or a size class.

clone_size	v_call	j_call	d_call	cdr3_aa	cdr3_nt
-	TRBV3-1/TRBV3-2	TRBJ1-1	-	CASSPLTPPRRTNTEAFF	TGTGCCAGCAGCCCACTCACCCCACCTCGCAGGACTAACACTGAAGCTTTCTTT
-	TRBV5-1	TRBJ1-2	TRBD1	CASSSRTGTEYGYTF	TGCGCCAGCAGCTCTAGAACCGGGACAGAGTATGGCTACACCTTC
-	TRBV3-1/TRBV3-2	TRBJ2-3	TRBD2	CASSPGLAGTDTQYF	TGTGCCAGCAGCCCGGGACTAGCGGGAACCGATACGCAGTATTTT
-	TRBV29-1	TRBJ1-1	TRBD1	CSVDRGRNTEAFF	TGCAGCGTTGACAGGGGGCGGAACACTGAAGCTTTCTTT
-	TRBV7-2	TRBJ2-7	TRBD2	CASSQREAGVGQYF	TGTGCCAGCAGCCAACGGGAAGCGGGAGTCGGGCAGTACTTC
-	TRBV12-5	TRBJ2-1	-	CASGPLLNEQFF	TGTGCTAGTGGTCCTCTACTCAATGAGCAGTTCTTC
few	TRBV10-3	TRBJ2-7	-	CAISESREEQYF	TGTGCCATCAGTGAGTCGAGGGAGGAGCAGTACTTC
-	TRBV2	TRBJ1-5	-	CASSTSGRSNQPQHF	TGTGCCAGCAGTACCTCGGGTAGAAGCAATCAGCCCCAGCATTTT
-	TRBV19	TRBJ1-2	TRBD1	CASSKDTDREIYGYTF	TGTGCCAGTAGCAAGGACACAGACAGGGAAATCTATGGCTACACCTTC
-	TRBV7-8	TRBJ1-5	TRBD1	CASSPLLGQENQPQHF	TGTGCCAGCAGCCCACTGTTGGGACAGGAAAATCAGCCCCAGCATTTT
-	TRBV28	TRBJ2-5	-	CASRPRPGRGQGTQYF	TGTGCCAGCAGACCACGGCCAGGCAGGGGACAAGGGACCCAGTACTTC
-	TRBV10-3	TRBJ2-3	TRBD2	CAISASLAVSTDTQYF	TGTGCCATCAGTGCGAGCCTAGCGGTTAGCACAGATACGCAGTATTTT
few	TRBV6-2/TRBV6-3	TRBJ2-7	-	CASSYLPGDYEQYF	TGTGCCAGCAGTTACCTCCCAGGGGACTACGAGCAGTACTTC
-	TRBV7-2	TRBJ2-1	TRBD2	CASSLVTSGRGSYNEQFF	TGTGCCAGCAGCTTAGTGACTAGCGGGAGAGGTTCCTACAATGAGCAGTTCTTC
-	TRBV5-1	TRBJ2-7	-	CASSLDQAIYEQYF	TGCGCCAGCAGCTTAGACCAGGCGATCTACGAGCAGTACTTC
-	TRBV10-3	TRBJ2-5	TRBD2	CAVGRTSGVEWTQYF	TGTGCCGTGGGGCGGACTAGCGGGGTGGAATGGACCCAGTACTTC
-	TRBV2	TRBJ1-1	TRBD1	CASRNPGDRGLEAFF	TGTGCCAGCAGGAATCCGGGGGACAGGGGGCTGGAAGCTTTCTTT
few	TRBV5-6	TRBJ1-2	-	CASSLVTGIKNYGYTF	TGTGCCAGCAGCTTGGTGACAGGCATAAAAAACTATGGCTACACCTTC
-	TRBV5-8	TRBJ1-2	-	CASSGVWGYTF	TGTGCCAGCAGTGGAGTTTGGGGCTACACCTTC
-	TRBV27	TRBJ2-2	-	CASRQRENTGELFF	TGTGCCAGCAGGCAGAGGGAGAACACCGGGGAGCTGTTTTTT
-	TRBV19	TRBJ1-5	-	CASSPGIVSNQPQHF	TGTGCCAGTAGTCCCGGGATTGTGAGCAATCAGCCCCAGCATTTT
-	TRBV10-2	TRBJ1-3	-	CASSLPSSGNTIYF	TGCGCCAGCAGTCTACCAAGCTCTGGAAACACCATATATTTT
-	TRBV27	TRBJ2-5	TRBD2	CASSPTGGRGHHF	TGTGCCAGCAGTCCGACGGGTGGGAGGGGCCACCACTTC
-	TRBV5-4	TRBJ2-3	TRBD2	CASSLPGTSGGQYF	TGTGCCAGCAGCTTACCGGGGACTAGCGGGGGGCAGTATTTT
once	TRBV5-4	TRBJ2-1	-	CASSSDSSPYNEQFF	TGTGCCAGCAGCTCTGACAGTTCACCGTACAATGAGCAGTTCTTC
-	TRBV4-3	TRBJ2-3	TRBD2	CASSQDLRTSGRTSTDTQYF	TGCGCCAGCAGCCAAGATCTACGGACTAGCGGGAGGACTAGCACAGATACGCAGTATTTT
-	TRBV5-4	TRBJ2-7	-	CASSLLSVSGQYF	TGTGCCAGCAGCTTGCTCTCGGTTAGCGGGCAGTACTTC
-	TRBV6-4	TRBJ2-2	TRBD2	CASTKDGSGSGTGELFF	TGTGCCAGCACCAAAGATGGAAGCGGGAGCGGCACCGGGGAGCTGTTTTTT
-	TRBV11-2	TRBJ2-1	TRBD2	CASSFTSGGSEQFF	TGTGCCAGCAGCTTTACTAGCGGGGGGAGTGAGCAGTTCTTC
-	TRBV30	TRBJ2-1	TRBD2	CAWSGLAGGLSSYNEQFF	TGTGCCTGGAGTGGACTAGCGGGGGGCTTATCATCCTACAATGAGCAGTTCTTC
-	TRBV29-1	TRBJ1-1	-	CSVVGERVTEAFF	TGCAGCGTTGTTGGGGAGCGCGTGACTGAAGCTTTCTTT
few	TRBV19	TRBJ1-5	-	CASSIVGPGGNQPQHF	TGTGCCAGTAGTATAGTTGGTCCGGGGGGCAATCAGCCCCAGCATTTT